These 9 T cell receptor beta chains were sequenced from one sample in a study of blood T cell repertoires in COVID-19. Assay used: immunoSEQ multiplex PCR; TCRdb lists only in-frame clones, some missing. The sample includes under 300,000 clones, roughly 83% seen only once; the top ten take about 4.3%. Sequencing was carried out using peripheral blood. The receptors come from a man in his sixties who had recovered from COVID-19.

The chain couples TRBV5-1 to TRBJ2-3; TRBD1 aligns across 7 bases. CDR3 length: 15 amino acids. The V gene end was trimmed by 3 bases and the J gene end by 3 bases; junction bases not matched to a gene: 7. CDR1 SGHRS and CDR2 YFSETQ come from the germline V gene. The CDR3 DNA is TGCGCCAGCAGCTCAGTGGGACAGAGGACAGATACGCAGTATTTT. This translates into CASSSVGQRTDTQYF.

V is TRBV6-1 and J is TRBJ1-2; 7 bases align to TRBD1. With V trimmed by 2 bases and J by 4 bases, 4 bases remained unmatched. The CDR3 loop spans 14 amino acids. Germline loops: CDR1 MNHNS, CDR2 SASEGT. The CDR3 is CASSELGGAYGYTF. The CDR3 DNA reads TGTGCCAGCAGTGAACTAGGGGGCGCCTATGGCTACACCTTC.

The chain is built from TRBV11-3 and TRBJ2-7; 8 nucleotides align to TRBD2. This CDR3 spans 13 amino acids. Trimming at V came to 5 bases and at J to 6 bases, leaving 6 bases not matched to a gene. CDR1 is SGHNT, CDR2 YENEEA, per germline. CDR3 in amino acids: CASSPGGGLEQYF. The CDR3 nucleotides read TGTGCCAGCAGCCCGGGCGGGGGGCTCGAGCAGTACTTC.

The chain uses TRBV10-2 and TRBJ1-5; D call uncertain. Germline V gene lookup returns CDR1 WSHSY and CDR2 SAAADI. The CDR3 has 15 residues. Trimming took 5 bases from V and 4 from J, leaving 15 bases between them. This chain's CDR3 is CASSLGGGENQPQHF. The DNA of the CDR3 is TGCGCCAGCAGTTTGGGAGGTGGGGAAAATCAGCCCCAGCATTTT.

The CDR3 reads CATQGRREETQYF. DNA for the CDR3: TGTGCCACCCAGGGGAGACGGGAAGAGACCCAGTACTTC. J is TRBJ2-5 and V is TRBV24-1, with D perhaps matching TRBD1 (6 bases). V lost 9 bases and J 3 bases, leaving 13 bases between the germline ends. The germline CDR1 and CDR2 sequences are KGHDR and SFDVKD. This CDR3 has 13 amino acids.

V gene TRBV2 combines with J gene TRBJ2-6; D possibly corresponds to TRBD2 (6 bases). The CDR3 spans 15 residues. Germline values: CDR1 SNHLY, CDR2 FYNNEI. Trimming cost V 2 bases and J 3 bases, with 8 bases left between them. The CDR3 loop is CASSERGVGANVLTF. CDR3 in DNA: TGTGCCAGCAGTGAACGCGGGGTTGGGGCCAACGTCCTGACTTTC. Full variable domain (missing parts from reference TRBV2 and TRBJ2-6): EPEVTQTPSHQVTQMGQEVILRCVPISNHLYFYWYRQILGQKVEFLVSFYNNEISEKSEIFDDQFSVERPDGSNFTLKIRSTKLEDSAMYFCASSERGVGANVLTFGAGSRLTVL.

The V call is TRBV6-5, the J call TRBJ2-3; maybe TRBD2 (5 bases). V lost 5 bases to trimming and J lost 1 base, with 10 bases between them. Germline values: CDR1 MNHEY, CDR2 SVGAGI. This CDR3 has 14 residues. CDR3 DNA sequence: TGTGCCAGCAGTACCCCCGGGGGCACAGATACGCAGTATTTT. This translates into CASSTPGGTDTQYF.

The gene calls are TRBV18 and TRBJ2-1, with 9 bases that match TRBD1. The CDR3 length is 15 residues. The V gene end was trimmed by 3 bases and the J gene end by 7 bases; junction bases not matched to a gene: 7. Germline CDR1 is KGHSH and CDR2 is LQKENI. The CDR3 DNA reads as TGTGCCAGCTCACCTGTACCGACAGGGGGGAATGAGCAGTTCTTC. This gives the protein CASSPVPTGGNEQFF.

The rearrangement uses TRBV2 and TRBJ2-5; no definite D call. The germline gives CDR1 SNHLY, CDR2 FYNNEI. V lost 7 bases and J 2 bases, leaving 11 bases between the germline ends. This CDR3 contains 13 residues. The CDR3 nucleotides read TGTGCCAGCACTCTAGTTTTGCAAGAGACCCAGTACTTC. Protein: CASTLVLQETQYF. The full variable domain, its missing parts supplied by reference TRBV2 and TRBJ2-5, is EPEVTQTPSHQVTQMGQEVILRCVPISNHLYFYWYRQILGQKVEFLVSFYNNEISEKSEIFDDQFSVERPDGSNFTLKIRSTKLEDSAMYFCASTLVLQETQYFGPGTRLLVL.